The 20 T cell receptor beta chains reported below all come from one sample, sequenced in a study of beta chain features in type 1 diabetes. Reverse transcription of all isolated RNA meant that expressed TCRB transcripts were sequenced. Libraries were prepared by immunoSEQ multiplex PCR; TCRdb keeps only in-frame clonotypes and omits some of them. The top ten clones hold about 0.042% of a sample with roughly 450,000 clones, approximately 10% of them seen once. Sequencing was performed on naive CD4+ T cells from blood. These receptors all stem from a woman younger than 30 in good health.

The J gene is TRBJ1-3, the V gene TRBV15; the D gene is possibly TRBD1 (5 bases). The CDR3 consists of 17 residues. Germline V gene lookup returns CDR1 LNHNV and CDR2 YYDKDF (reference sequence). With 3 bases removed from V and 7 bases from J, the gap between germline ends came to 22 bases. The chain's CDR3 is CATSRAVRPRDLNTIYF. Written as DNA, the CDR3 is TGTGCCACCAGCAGGGCAGTGCGGCCCAGGGATCTTAACACCATATATTTT.

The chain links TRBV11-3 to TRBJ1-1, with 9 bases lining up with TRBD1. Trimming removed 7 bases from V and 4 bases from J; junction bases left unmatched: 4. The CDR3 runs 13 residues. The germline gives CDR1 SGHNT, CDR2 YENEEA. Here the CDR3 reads CASTKQGATEAFF. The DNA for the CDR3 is TGTGCCAGCACCAAACAGGGGGCCACTGAAGCTTTCTTT.

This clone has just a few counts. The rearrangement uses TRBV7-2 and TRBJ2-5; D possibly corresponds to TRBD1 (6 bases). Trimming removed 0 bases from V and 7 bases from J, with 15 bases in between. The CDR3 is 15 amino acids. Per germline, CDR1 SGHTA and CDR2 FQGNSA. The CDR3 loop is CASSLARQGSTTQYF. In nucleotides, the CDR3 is TGTGCCAGCAGCTTAGCACGCCAGGGGTCAACGACCCAGTACTTC.

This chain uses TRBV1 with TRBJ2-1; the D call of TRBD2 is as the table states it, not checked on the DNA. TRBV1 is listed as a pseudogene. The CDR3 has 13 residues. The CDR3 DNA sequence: TGCACCAGGGGACTAGCGGGAGCCAATGAGCAGTTCTTC. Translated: CTRGLAGANEQFF.

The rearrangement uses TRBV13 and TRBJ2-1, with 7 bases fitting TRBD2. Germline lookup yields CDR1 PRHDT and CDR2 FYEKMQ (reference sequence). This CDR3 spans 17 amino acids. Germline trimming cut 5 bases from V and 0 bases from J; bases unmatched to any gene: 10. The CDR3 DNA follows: TGTGCCAGCAGCCAACCCAGGACTAGGAGCTCCTACAATGAGCAGTTCTTC. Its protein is CASSQPRTRSSYNEQFF.

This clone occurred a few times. CDR3 DNA: TGTGCCAGTAGTGCGGGAGATGAGCAGTTCTTC. It yields the protein CASSAGDEQFF. The chain joins TRBV19 to TRBJ2-1; 7 bases fit TRBD2. This CDR3 spans 11 amino acids. The junction had 0 bases not matched to a gene; V was cut back by 5 bases and J by 8 bases. CDR1 and CDR2 from the germline V gene are LNHDA and SQIVND (reference sequence). Supplemented by reference TRBV19 and TRBJ2-1, the full variable domain reads DGGITQSPKYLFRKEGQNVTLSCEQNLNHDAMYWYRQDPGQGLRLIYYSQIVNDFQKGDIAEGYSVSREKKESFPLTVTSAQKNPTAFYLCASSAGDEQFFGPGTRLTVL.

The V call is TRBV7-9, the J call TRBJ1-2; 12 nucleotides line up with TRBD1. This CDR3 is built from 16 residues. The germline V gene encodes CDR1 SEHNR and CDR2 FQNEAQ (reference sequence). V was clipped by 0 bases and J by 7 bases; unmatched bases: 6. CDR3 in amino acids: CASSLAPGTGGSGYTF. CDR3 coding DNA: TGTGCCAGCAGCTTAGCCCCAGGGACAGGGGGCTCTGGCTACACCTTC.

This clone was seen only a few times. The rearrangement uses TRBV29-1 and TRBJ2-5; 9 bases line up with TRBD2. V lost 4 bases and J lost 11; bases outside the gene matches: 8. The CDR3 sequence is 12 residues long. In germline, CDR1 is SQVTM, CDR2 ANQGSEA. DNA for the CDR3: TGCAGCGTTGGGGTTGGGCTAGCGGGACAGTACTTC. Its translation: CSVGVGLAGQYF.

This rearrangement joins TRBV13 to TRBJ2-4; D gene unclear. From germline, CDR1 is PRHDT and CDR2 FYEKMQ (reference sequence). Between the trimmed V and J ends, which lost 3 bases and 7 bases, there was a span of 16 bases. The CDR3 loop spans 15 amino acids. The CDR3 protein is CASSLNSPGGNIQYF. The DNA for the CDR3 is TGTGCCAGCAGCTTGAACAGCCCCGGTGGGAACATTCAGTACTTC.

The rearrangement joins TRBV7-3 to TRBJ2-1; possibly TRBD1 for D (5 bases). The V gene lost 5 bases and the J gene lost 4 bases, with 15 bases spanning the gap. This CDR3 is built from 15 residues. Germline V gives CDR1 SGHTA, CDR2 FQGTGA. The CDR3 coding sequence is TGTGCCAGCAGCCTTCTACTTGGGGCATACAATGAGCAGTTCTTC. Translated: CASSLLLGAYNEQFF.

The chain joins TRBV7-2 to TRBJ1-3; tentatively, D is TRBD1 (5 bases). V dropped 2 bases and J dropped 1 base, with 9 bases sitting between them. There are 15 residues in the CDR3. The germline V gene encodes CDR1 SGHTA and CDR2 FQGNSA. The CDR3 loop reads CASSLSGGSGNTIYF. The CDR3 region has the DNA TGTGCCAGCAGCTTATCCGGGGGATCTGGAAACACCATATATTTT.

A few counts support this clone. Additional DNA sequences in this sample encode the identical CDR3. This chain's CDR3 is CASSLDLETQYF. CDR3 DNA: TGCGCCAGCAGCTTGGATTTGGAGACCCAGTACTTC. V is TRBV5-1 and J is TRBJ2-5, with D hard to call. Germline values: CDR1 SGHRS, CDR2 YFSETQ. The CDR3 is made up of 12 amino acids. Trimming pared 0 bases from V and 5 bases from J, leaving 5 bases between.

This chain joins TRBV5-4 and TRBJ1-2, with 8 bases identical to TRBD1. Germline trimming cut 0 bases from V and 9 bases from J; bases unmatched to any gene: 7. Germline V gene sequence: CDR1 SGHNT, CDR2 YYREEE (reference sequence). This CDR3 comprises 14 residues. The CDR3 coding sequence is TGTGCCAGCAGCTTGGTGTCAGGGGGCCGTCGCTACACCTTC. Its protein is CASSLVSGGRRYTF.

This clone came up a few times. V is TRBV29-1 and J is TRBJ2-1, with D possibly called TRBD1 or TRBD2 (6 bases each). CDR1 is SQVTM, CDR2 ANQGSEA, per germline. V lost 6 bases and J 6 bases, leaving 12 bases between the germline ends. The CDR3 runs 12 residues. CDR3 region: CSVRKGGNEQFF. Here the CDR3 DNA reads TGCAGCGTCCGAAAGGGGGGCAATGAGCAGTTCTTC.

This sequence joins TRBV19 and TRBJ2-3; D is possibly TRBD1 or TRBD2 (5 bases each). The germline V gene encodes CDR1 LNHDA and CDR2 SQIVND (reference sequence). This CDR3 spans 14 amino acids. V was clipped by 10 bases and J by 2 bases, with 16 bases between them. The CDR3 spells CATRLRGTTDTQYF. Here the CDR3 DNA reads TGTGCCACACGGCTACGGGGCACCACAGATACGCAGTATTTT.

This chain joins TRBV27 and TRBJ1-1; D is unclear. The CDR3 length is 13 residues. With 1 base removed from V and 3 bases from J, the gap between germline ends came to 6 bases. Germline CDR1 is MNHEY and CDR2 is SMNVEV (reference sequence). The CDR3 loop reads CASSLWAYTEAFF. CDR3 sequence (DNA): TGTGCCAGCAGTTTATGGGCCTACACTGAAGCTTTCTTT.

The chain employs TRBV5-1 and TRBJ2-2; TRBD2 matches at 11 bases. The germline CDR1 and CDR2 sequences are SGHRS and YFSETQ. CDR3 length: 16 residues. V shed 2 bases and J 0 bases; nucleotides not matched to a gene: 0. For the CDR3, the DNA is TGCGCCAGCAGCTTTAGCGGGAGGGCGAACACCGGGGAGCTGTTTTTT. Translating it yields CASSFSGRANTGELFF.

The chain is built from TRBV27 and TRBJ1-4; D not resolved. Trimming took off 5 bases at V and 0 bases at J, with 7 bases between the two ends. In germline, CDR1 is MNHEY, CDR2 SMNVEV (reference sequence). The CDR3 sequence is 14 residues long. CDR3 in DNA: TGTGCCAGCAGTCTCGTTGCAACTAATGAAAAACTGTTTTTT. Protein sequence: CASSLVATNEKLFF.

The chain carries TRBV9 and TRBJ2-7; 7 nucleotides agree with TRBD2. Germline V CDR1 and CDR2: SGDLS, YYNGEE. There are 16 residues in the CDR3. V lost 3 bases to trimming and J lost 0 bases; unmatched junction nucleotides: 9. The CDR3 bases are TGTGCCAGCAGCGAGGGAGGGGCAAGGAGCTCCTACGAGCAGTACTTC. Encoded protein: CASSEGGARSSYEQYF. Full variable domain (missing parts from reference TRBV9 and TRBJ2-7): DSGVTQTPKHLITATGQRVTLRCSPRSGDLSVYWYQQSLDQGLQFLIQYYNGEERAKGNILERFSAQQFPDLHSELNLSSLELGDSALYFCASSEGGARSSYEQYFGPGTRLTVT.

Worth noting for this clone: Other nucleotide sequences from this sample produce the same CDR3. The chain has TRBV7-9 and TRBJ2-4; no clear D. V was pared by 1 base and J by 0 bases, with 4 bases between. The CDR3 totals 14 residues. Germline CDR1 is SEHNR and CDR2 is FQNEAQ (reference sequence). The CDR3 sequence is CASSLELAKNIQYF. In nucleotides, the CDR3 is TGTGCCAGCAGCTTAGAGTTAGCCAAAAACATTCAGTACTTC.